Reported below is one T cell receptor beta chain. This clone was counted only a few times. Its antigen remains unidentified. Base qualities are not recorded, but no much larger clone differs from it by a single base. This entry belongs to a study of cytotoxic CD8 clonotypes in ibrutinib-treated CLL (dated by TCRdb to about 2021). Study-level background: The cohort included about 15 treatment-naive and approximately twelve relapsed/refractory patients; some 18 were IGHV unmutated. Partial responses were observed in 24 patients and complete responses in 2; after a median follow-up of 68 months, remission was maintained in around 14 patients and progression was observed in approximately 12. Samples at response were collected after a median of about 11 months of treatment, with a range of about 6 to 40 months. An average of about 260,000 productive templates and 94,082 productive rearrangements was obtained per sample. Of the roughly 90 participants in the trial, roughly 25 had longitudinal samples available. Cryopreserved peripheral blood mononuclear cells were obtained prior to treatment, at the time of response, and at either disease progression or sustained remission. Every sample from remission and from progressive disease was obtained while the patients were still on ibrutinib.

The time point label corresponds to: around 25 months on ibrutinib. For TCR beta library preparation, 1.5 to 2.5 micrograms of genomic DNA was extracted from cryopreserved PBMCs. Longitudinal blood samples from CLL patients on ibrutinib monotherapy were analyzed using high-throughput TCR beta sequencing. The patients were enrolled in a single-center, open-label phase 2 trial of ibrutinib monotherapy. The goal of deep resolution MiSeq sequencing was a depth between 1 in 1 million and 1 in 200,000 T cells, and coverage averaged 10x per clonotype. TCR beta libraries were generated with the immunoSEQ hsTCRB Kit. Per the original workflow: The data were analyzed with ImmunoSEQ Analyzer and ImmunoSEQ Data Assistant, and V, D and J gene assignments followed IMGT definitions. Clonality, which ranges from 0 to 1, was calculated as one minus the normalized Shannon entropy of productive rearrangement frequencies. Only overrepresented clonotypes making up at least 0.05% of each patient's repertoire were included in the public clonotype analysis. Repertoires from about a dozen age-matched healthy donors in immuneACCESS were used as clonality controls. TCRdb obtained this table from immuneACCESS and retained in-frame rearrangements with V and J assigned. These tables miss some clones; where compared with another copy, unresolved V genes account for less than half of the shortfall, and the remainder is unexplained. That table gives V, J and clone size, and the DNA gave D and trimming. The sample has approximately 45,000 clones on record, approximately 65% of them singletons. Of the sample, under 25% is held by the ten largest clones.

The CDR3 runs 12 residues from the cysteine to the phenylalanine. Only CDR3 DNA is held: 36 bases, read in frame from base 1. The V end loses 2 bases and the J end loses 0 bases, and a stretch of 1 base separates them. CDR1 and CDR2 are read off the germline V gene as SGHTA and FQGNSA. What the research found in general, with its limitations: At ibrutinib response clonality went up, during sustained remission it held steady, and at progression it dropped back toward baseline. Baseline clonality exceeded that of age-matched healthy donors and correlated strongly with circulating CD8+ T-cell counts. Public clonotypes were rare and either shrank or stayed stable during treatment, and the rise in clonality at ibrutinib response reflected expansion of private clonotypes. Sustained-remission and progressing patients did not have matched sampling times, and lymph node repertoires were not examined.

The receptor comes from a human donor with chronic lymphocytic leukemia. This material consisted of PBMCs, taken after 24 months of ibrutinib treatment. The rearranged chain carries TRBV7-2 and TRBJ1-2; the D gene cannot be named for sure. The sequenced DNA is TGTGCCAGCAGCTTATCTAACTATGGCTACACCTTC. Its product reads: CASSLSNYGYTF.